The sequence of this T cell receptor beta chain was determined in a study of blood T cell repertoires in COVID-19. TCRdb's copy holds only in-frame clones and misses some; the assay was immunoSEQ multiplex PCR. The repertoire holds 270,000 or so clones, with 89% as singletons. The CDR3 spans 16 residues. The V end was cut by 4 bases, the J end by 10 bases, with 23 bases between. CDR1 is SGHAT, CDR2 FQNNGV, per germline. The sequence was collected from a woman aged 30 to 39 with COVID-19, enrolled during active disease. The rearrangement joins TRBV11-2 to TRBJ2-1, with a possible D match to TRBD2 (5 bases). Sequenced: peripheral blood. The CDR3 sequence: CASSSLTTTREWEQFF. CDR3 DNA sequence: TGTGCCAGCAGCTCCCTGACTACAACCCGGGAATGGGAGCAGTTCTTC.